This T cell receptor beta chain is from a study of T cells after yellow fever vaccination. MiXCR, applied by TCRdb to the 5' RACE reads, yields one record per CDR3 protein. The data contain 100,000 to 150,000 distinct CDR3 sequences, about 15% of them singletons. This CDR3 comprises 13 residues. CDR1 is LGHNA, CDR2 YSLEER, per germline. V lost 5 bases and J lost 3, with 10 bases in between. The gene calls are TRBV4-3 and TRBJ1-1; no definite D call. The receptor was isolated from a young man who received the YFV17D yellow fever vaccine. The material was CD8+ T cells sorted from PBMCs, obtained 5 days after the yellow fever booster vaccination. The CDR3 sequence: CASSNQPDTEAFF. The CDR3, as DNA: TGCGCCAGCAGCAATCAGCCGGACACTGAAGCTTTCTTT.